A selection of T cell receptor beta chains follows, all from one sample in a study of vaccination and CD4 T cells after COVID-19. The antigens for these receptors are not known. TCRdb ran MiXCR on the PCR reads and lists one entry per CDR3 protein. The table includes tens of thousands of distinct CDR3 sequences, 43% detected once. Specimen: CD4+ T cells from blood, cultured in vitro, collected about 7 months after SARS-CoV-2 vaccination. The receptors derive from a human donor who had recovered from COVID-19. CDR3s include the opening cysteine and the closing phenylalanine or tryptophan.

TRBJ2-5 | TRBV20-1 | CSASTGEYKETQYF
TRBJ2-3 | TRBV6-5 | CASSYDAGGPDTQYF
TRBJ2-2 | TRBV7-8 | CASSLVGLRAVSGELFF
TRBJ2-3 | TRBV28 | CASSLRVSSTDTQYF
TRBJ1-1 | TRBV15 | CATSLPYQAGMNTEAFF
TRBJ1-6 | TRBV27 | CASNSIRQGYNSPLHF
TRBJ2-1 | TRBV7-8 | CASSLGQYNEQFF
TRBJ1-5 | TRBV7-2 | CASSLEKGQPQHF
TRBJ1-1 | TRBV7-3 | CASSLDREPGPEGAFF
TRBJ1-6 | TRBV7-8 | CASSLDDRGAWSPLHF
TRBJ2-5 | TRBV11-3 | CASSPSGSQTQYF
TRBJ2-3 | TRBV20-1 | CSARDQDRVTDTQYF